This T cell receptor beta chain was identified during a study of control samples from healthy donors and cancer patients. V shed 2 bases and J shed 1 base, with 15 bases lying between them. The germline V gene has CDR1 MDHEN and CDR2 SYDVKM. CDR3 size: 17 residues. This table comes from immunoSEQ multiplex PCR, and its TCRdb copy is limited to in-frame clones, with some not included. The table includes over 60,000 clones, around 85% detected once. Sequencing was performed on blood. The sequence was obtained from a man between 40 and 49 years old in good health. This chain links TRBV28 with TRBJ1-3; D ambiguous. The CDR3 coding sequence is TGTGCCAGCAGTTTAAGGTCCCCAGAATTGTCTGGAAACACCATATATTTT. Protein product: CASSLRSPELSGNTIYF.